One and the same sample provided the 27 T cell receptor beta chains below, sequenced in a study of shared clonotypes between healthy human individuals. Using immunoSEQ multiplex PCR, the repertoire was profiled, and TCRdb retains in-frame clones only, with some absent. The sample holds approximately 980,000 clones, approximately 76% seen once. Source material: memory CD4+ T cells sorted from blood. Documented subset: CD45RA-negative fraction. The receptors originated from a man younger than 35 in good health.

The chain is built from TRBV10-3 and TRBJ1-4, with 8 bases fitting TRBD1. Germline CDR1 and CDR2: ENHRY and SYGVKD. The V and J ends lost 10 bases and 8 bases, in that order; junction bases with no gene match: 9. The CDR3 spans 13 residues. Here the CDR3 reads CATGQGAREKLFF. In DNA, the CDR3 is TGTGCCACCGGACAGGGAGCCCGGGAAAAACTGTTTTTT.

The chain is built from TRBV5-1 and TRBJ1-1; 9 positions agree with TRBD1. The CDR3 is made up of 15 amino acids. Germline lookup yields CDR1 SGHRS and CDR2 YFSETQ. The junction had 7 bases not matched to a gene; V was cut back by 4 bases and J by 3 bases. CDR3 in DNA: TGCGCCAGCAGCGCAAGGACAGGGGCGGACACTGAAGCTTTCTTT. Protein: CASSARTGADTEAFF.

J is TRBJ1-2 and V is TRBV2, with a possible D match to TRBD1 (6 bases). Looked up from germline, CDR1 is SNHLY and CDR2 is FYNNEI. There are 14 residues in the CDR3. Trimming pared 10 bases from V and 0 bases from J, leaving 15 bases between. The CDR3 DNA reads as TGTGCCACCACGGGGGACAAGTCTAACTATGGCTACACCTTC. Residues: CATTGDKSNYGYTF.

This clone appeared many times. The genes are TRBV7-8 and TRBJ2-7, with D possibly matching TRBD1 (6 bases). V shed 1 base and J shed 6 bases, with 13 bases lying between them. Germline CDR1 is SGHVS and CDR2 is FQNEAQ. This CDR3 is built from 14 residues. CDR3 residues: CASSLVAGVGEQYF. CDR3 in DNA: TGTGCCAGCAGCTTAGTGGCAGGGGTCGGCGAGCAGTACTTC.

The rearrangement joins TRBV2 to TRBJ1-6; 9 bases line up with TRBD1. CDR1 SNHLY and CDR2 FYNNEI come from the germline V gene. The CDR3 spans 13 residues. After removal of 6 bases from V and 14 bases from J, the junction contained 8 bases not matched to a gene. DNA of the CDR3: TGTGCCAGCAGCCTCACGACAGGGGGGGCCCTCCACTTT. Translated, it gives CASSLTTGGALHF.

This clone has only one observation. The same CDR3 arises from other DNA sequences in this sample as well. The chain is built from TRBV10-1 and TRBJ2-5; tentatively, D is TRBD1 (5 bases). Germline V CDR1 and CDR2: WNHNN, SYGVQD (reference sequence). V lost 0 bases, J lost 2 bases, and 7 bases lay in between. CDR3 size: 14 residues. DNA of the CDR3: TGCGCCAGCAGTGAGTCGGCAGGGCAAGAGACCCAGTACTTC. Its protein product is CASSESAGQETQYF.

J is TRBJ1-4 and V is TRBV2, with D unresolved. From germline, CDR1 is SNHLY and CDR2 FYNNEI. With 4 bases removed from V and 4 bases from J, the gap between germline ends came to 10 bases. The CDR3 is 14 amino acids. CDR3 amino acids: CASSARRGNEKLFF. The CDR3 DNA sequence: TGTGCCAGCAGTGCTCGGAGAGGTAATGAAAAACTGTTTTTT.

CDR3 residues: CAWRRNREFSGANVLTF. CDR3 bases: TGTGCCTGGAGAAGGAATAGAGAATTCTCTGGGGCCAACGTCCTGACTTTC. The chain has TRBV30 and TRBJ2-6; no definite D call. This CDR3 is 17 amino acids long. Germline CDR1 and CDR2: GTSNPN and SVGIG (reference sequence). Trimming shortened V by 3 bases and J by 0 bases, and 15 bases separated the two germline ends.

The gene calls are TRBV10-1 and TRBJ2-5; possible D gene TRBD2, 6 bases. There are 13 residues in the CDR3. Germline CDR1 is WNHNN and CDR2 is SYGVQD (reference sequence). With 10 bases removed from V and 4 bases from J, the gap between germline ends came to 16 bases. CDR3 amino acids: CATYRDFTETQYF. The CDR3 DNA sequence: TGCGCCACCTACCGGGACTTCACAGAGACCCAGTACTTC.

The chain couples TRBV29-1 to TRBJ2-5; D is ambiguous. CDR3 length equals 13 residues. Trimming cost V 3 bases and J 2 bases, with 10 bases left between them. The germline gives CDR1 SQVTM, CDR2 ANQGSEA. The DNA for the CDR3 is TGCAGCGTTGAGTTCGGTTATCAAGAGACCCAGTACTTC. Protein sequence: CSVEFGYQETQYF.

This clone was observed a single time. This rearrangement joins TRBV5-1 to TRBJ2-2; D is unresolved. Trimming removed 0 bases from V and 4 bases from J, with 7 bases in between. The CDR3 consists of 14 residues. The germline gives CDR1 SGHRS, CDR2 YFSETQ. The CDR3 is CASSLEYGTGELFF. The CDR3 nucleotides read TGCGCCAGCAGCTTGGAATACGGCACCGGGGAGCTGTTTTTT. The variable domain in full, with the rest retrieved from reference TRBV5-1 and TRBJ2-2, is KAGVTQTPRYLIKTRGQQVTLSCSPISGHRSVSWYQQTPGQGLQFLFEYFSETQRNKGNFPGRFSGRQFSNSRSEMNVSTLELGDSALYLCASSLEYGTGELFFGEGSRLTVL.

The V call is TRBV7-9, the J call TRBJ1-1, with D perhaps matching TRBD1 (5 bases). V lost 0 bases and J lost 1, with 15 bases in between. This CDR3 spans 17 amino acids. Germline V gene sequence: CDR1 SEHNR, CDR2 FQNEAQ (reference sequence). CDR3 sequence: CASSLALTGEPNTEAFF. As DNA, the CDR3 is TGTGCCAGCAGCTTAGCGCTAACAGGCGAACCGAACACTGAAGCTTTCTTT.

V and J are TRBV7-9 and TRBJ1-1; possibly TRBD1 for D (5 bases). The CDR3 is made up of 13 amino acids. CDR1 is SEHNR, CDR2 FQNEAQ, per germline (reference sequence). Trimming shortened V by 1 base and J by 8 bases, and 11 bases separated the two germline ends. CDR3 in DNA: TGTGCCAGCAGCTTAGACAAGGGGCGAGAAGCTTTCTTT. As protein: CASSLDKGREAFF.

The gene calls are TRBV2 and TRBJ2-1; D is unclear. The CDR3 sequence is 14 residues long. The germline V gene encodes CDR1 SNHLY and CDR2 FYNNEI. Trimming removed 6 bases at V and 5 bases at J, with 14 bases between. Written as DNA, the CDR3 is TGTGCCAGCAGAACCCTCGGAATTGACAATGAGCAGTTCTTC. Translation gives CASRTLGIDNEQFF.

This clone was observed a single time. The chain recombines TRBV25-1 with TRBJ2-5; possible D gene TRBD1, 5 bases. The CDR3 runs to 14 residues. V lost 6 bases and J 1 base, leaving 12 bases between the germline ends. CDR1 is MGHDK and CDR2 is SYGVNS in the germline V gene. In nucleotides, the CDR3 is TGTGCCAGCAGCCTAGGGGTGCCCCAAGAGACCCAGTACTTC. This translates into CASSLGVPQETQYF. Supplemented by reference TRBV25-1 and TRBJ2-5, the full variable domain reads EADIYQTPRYLVIGTGKKITLECSQTMGHDKMYWYQQDPGMELHLIHYSYGVNSTEKGDLSSESTVSRIRTEHFPLTLESARPSHTSQYLCASSLGVPQETQYFGPGTRLLVL.

As to this clone: Compared with germline, one end of the junction differs, possibly owing to a read error. The rearrangement joins TRBV10-3 to TRBJ2-7; the match to TRBD2 covers 7 bases. The CDR3 extends over 12 amino acids. Germline V gene lookup returns CDR1 ENHRY and CDR2 SYGVKD. DNA of the CDR3: TGTGCCTTCAGCGGGGACTCCTACGAGCAGTACTTC. It is translated as CAFSGDSYEQYF.

This sequence joins TRBV28 and TRBJ1-2; D is possibly TRBD1 (5 bases). The CDR3 has 14 residues. The germline CDR1 and CDR2 sequences are MDHEN and SYDVKM. Trimming shortened V by 3 bases and J by 5 bases, and 13 bases separated the two germline ends. Written as DNA, the CDR3 is TGTGCCAGCAGTTTGGTCAGGGCAGGTTATGGCTACACCTTC. Its protein product is CASSLVRAGYGYTF.

This clone has more than one count but fewer than ten. The rearrangement joins TRBV11-2 to TRBJ1-1; tentatively, D is TRBD1 (5 bases). Trimming removed 5 bases from V and 5 bases from J, with 15 bases in between. The CDR3 consists of 14 residues. Germline V CDR1 and CDR2: SGHAT, FQNNGV. The CDR3 reads CASSPSGWGTEAFF. CDR3 in DNA: TGTGCCAGCAGCCCTAGTGGGTGGGGGACTGAAGCTTTCTTT.

This chain connects TRBV6-1 to TRBJ2-3; D perhaps matches TRBD2 (6 bases). This CDR3 is 15 amino acids long. V was trimmed by 1 base and J by 2 bases, leaving 10 bases between them. Germline V gene data show CDR1 as MNHNS and CDR2 as SASEGT. The CDR3 nucleotides are TGTGCCAGCAGTGAAGTCGGGACTTCCACAGATACGCAGTATTTT. The encoded protein is CASSEVGTSTDTQYF.

The rearrangement joins TRBV29-1 to TRBJ2-1; D is perhaps TRBD1 (7 bases). V was trimmed by 6 bases and J by 7 bases, leaving 16 bases between them. The CDR3 runs 13 residues. Germline assignment: CDR1 SQVTM and CDR2 ANQGSEA. The CDR3, as DNA: TGCAGCGTCGACAGGGAGGCGCGGAATGAGCAGTTCTTC. Translating gives CSVDREARNEQFF.

This sequence joins TRBV14 and TRBJ1-1; 8 nucleotides align to TRBD1. Looked up from germline, CDR1 is SGHDN and CDR2 is FVKESK. This CDR3 region has 13 residues. V was pared by 5 bases and J by 4 bases, with 3 bases of the junction left unmatched. The CDR3 reads CASSKTGGTEAFF. DNA of the CDR3: TGTGCCAGCAGCAAAACAGGGGGCACTGAAGCTTTCTTT.

The chain uses TRBV7-2 and TRBJ2-1, with TRBD2 matching over 8 bases. This CDR3 region has 15 residues. The V gene end was trimmed by 2 bases and the J gene end by 2 bases; junction bases not matched to a gene: 2. The germline V gene encodes CDR1 SGHTA and CDR2 FQGNSA. CDR3 in DNA: TGTGCCAGCAGCTTACTTAGCGGGGCCTACAATGAGCAGTTCTTC. As protein: CASSLLSGAYNEQFF.

The rearrangement joins TRBV11-2 to TRBJ2-1, with D uncertain. The CDR3 extends over 14 amino acids. V lost 1 base, J lost 0 bases, and 4 bases lay in between. The V gene's germline CDR1 is SGHAT and CDR2 FQNNGV. The DNA of the CDR3 is TGTGCCAGCAGCTTAGTGAACTCCTACAATGAGCAGTTCTTC. Amino acids: CASSLVNSYNEQFF. The full variable domain, its missing parts supplied by reference TRBV11-2 and TRBJ2-1, is EAGVAQSPRYKIIEKRQSVAFWCNPISGHATLYWYQQILGQGPKLLIQFQNNGVVDDSQLPKDRFSAERLKGVDSTLKIQPAKLEDSAVYLCASSLVNSYNEQFFGPGTRLTVL.

Comment on this clone: One end of the junction does not line up with germline, which may come from a read error. This chain uses TRBV2 with TRBJ1-5; TRBD1 is a possible D gene (5 bases). The CDR3 has 12 amino acids. From germline, CDR1 is SNHLY and CDR2 FYNNEI. Here the CDR3 DNA reads TGTGCCAGCAGCCAGACGGGACCCCGTAAAGAATTT. Its protein is CASSQTGPRKEF.

The rearrangement joins TRBV27 to TRBJ2-7; TRBD2 aligns across 9 bases. The J segment lost 6 bases and the V segment lost 5 bases, leaving 11 bases of the junction unmatched. The CDR3 has 15 amino acids. Germline CDR1 MNHEY, CDR2 SMNVEV (reference sequence). This CDR3 reads CASSPTYSGSIEQYF. CDR3 in DNA: TGTGCCAGCAGTCCCACCTATAGCGGGAGTATCGAGCAGTACTTC.

The chain links TRBV6-1 to TRBJ2-2, with D uncertain. Trimming removed 4 bases at V and 2 bases at J, with 5 bases between. Germline V gene lookup returns CDR1 MNHNS and CDR2 SASEGT. This CDR3 contains 13 residues. This chain's CDR3 is CASSGSNTGELFF. The CDR3 coding sequence is TGTGCCAGCAGTGGTAGCAACACCGGGGAGCTGTTTTTT.

The genes are TRBV27 and TRBJ2-1, with 8 nucleotides matching TRBD2. Trimming cost V 5 bases and J 6 bases; bases outside gene matches: 9. Per the germline V gene, CDR1 is MNHEY and CDR2 is SMNVEV (reference sequence). CDR3 length: 15 residues. CDR3 amino acids: CASSKPSGRVNEQFF. The CDR3 DNA is TGTGCCAGCAGTAAGCCTAGCGGGCGGGTCAATGAGCAGTTCTTC.